The 28 T cell receptor beta chains below all came from one sample that was sequenced in a study of blood T cells in healthy people across ages. Through a sample-barcoded 5' primer and a J-beta primer mix, a second PCR was run for roughly 6 to 11 cycles. TCRdb reanalysed the 5' RACE reads using MiXCR and keeps one entry per CDR3 protein. The profile shows some 1.4 million distinct CDR3 sequences, 42% of them singletons. Sample: blood. The receptors here all came from a woman younger than 35 in good health.

The gene calls are TRBV12-3 or TRBV12-4 and TRBJ2-7; TRBD1 aligns across 8 bases. The CDR3 is 14 residues long. V dropped 8 bases and J dropped 4; count of bases not matched to a gene: 10. For the CDR3, the DNA is TGTGCCAGCCCGGACAGGGATGTTTATTACGAGCAGTACTTC. Translating gives CASPDRDVYYEQYF.

V gene TRBV15 combines with J gene TRBJ2-2; TRBD1 matches at 8 bases. Per the germline V gene, CDR1 is LNHNV and CDR2 is YYDKDF (reference sequence). With 0 bases clipped from V and 2 bases from J, the junction kept 2 bases outside the gene matches. The CDR3 sequence is 16 residues long. The CDR3 sequence is CATSRESGGNTGELFF. CDR3 bases: TGTGCCACCAGCAGAGAATCAGGGGGCAACACCGGGGAGCTGTTTTTT.

Many counts were recorded for this clonotype. J is TRBJ2-7 and V is TRBV9; 7 bases map to TRBD2. The CDR3 contains 14 residues. CDR1 is SGDLS and CDR2 is YYNGEE in the germline V gene. Losses at the gene ends were 4 bases for V and 2 bases for J; bases not matched to a gene: 6. The CDR3 coding sequence is TGTGCCAGCAGCCCCTCAGGGAGGGCCTACGAGCAGTACTTC. Encoded protein: CASSPSGRAYEQYF. Supplemented by reference TRBV9 and TRBJ2-7, the full variable domain reads DSGVTQTPKHLITATGQRVTLRCSPRSGDLSVYWYQQSLDQGLQFLIQYYNGEERAKGNILERFSAQQFPDLHSELNLSSLELGDSALYFCASSPSGRAYEQYFGPGTRLTVT.

This chain joins TRBV20-1 and TRBJ1-4, with D perhaps matching TRBD1 (5 bases). This CDR3 region has 14 residues. Deletions cut 0 bases from V and 8 bases from J, with 13 bases between. Germline lookup yields CDR1 DFQATT and CDR2 SNEGSKA (reference sequence). The CDR3 spells CSARDSGGGEKLFF. CDR3 bases: TGCAGTGCTAGAGATAGCGGGGGAGGGGAAAAACTGTTTTTT.

This chain links TRBV27 with TRBJ1-2, with D hard to call. This CDR3 has 9 residues. The V gene's germline CDR1 is MNHEY and CDR2 SMNVEV (reference sequence). The CDR3 coding sequence is TGTGCGACTTCGACTGGCTACACCTTC. Translating gives CATSTGYTF.

This clonotype is a singleton in its sample. V is TRBV6-5 and J is TRBJ1-5; unclear D gene. The length of the CDR3 is 15 residues. Germline CDR1 is MNHEY and CDR2 is SVGAGI. V dropped 6 bases and J dropped 6 bases, with 18 bases sitting between them. The chain's CDR3 is CASSPAVTSGQPQHF. CDR3 nucleotides: TGTGCCAGCAGCCCGGCGGTCACATCGGGTCAGCCCCAGCATTTT.

The sample holds a few counts of this clonotype. The chain is built from TRBV20-1 and TRBJ1-4; 7 nucleotides align to TRBD1. Germline trimming cut 7 bases from V and 4 bases from J; bases unmatched to any gene: 3. The CDR3 covers 12 residues. Germline V gene lookup returns CDR1 DFQATT and CDR2 SNEGSKA (reference sequence). CDR3 nucleotides: TGCAGTGTGCCAGGGGGTAATGAAAAACTGTTTTTT. It encodes CSVPGGNEKLFF.

The chain uses TRBV11-2 and TRBJ2-3, with TRBD2 matching over 8 bases. Germline V gene sequence: CDR1 SGHAT, CDR2 FQNNGV. With 5 bases clipped from V and 3 bases from J, the junction kept 13 bases outside the gene matches. CDR3 length equals 17 residues. CDR3 nucleotides: TGTGCCAGCAGCCGGGGTTTTTTGACGGGAGGGACAGATACGCAGTATTTT. It is translated as CASSRGFLTGGTDTQYF.

The CDR3 sequence: CASSHAGTGYGTLHF. The CDR3 DNA is TGTGCCAGCAGTCACGCCGGGACAGGCTACGGAACCCTCCACTTT. The gene calls are TRBV6-6 and TRBJ1-6, with 8 bases that match TRBD1. V was clipped by 5 bases and J by 14 bases; unmatched bases: 14. The CDR3 spans 15 residues. Germline CDR1 MNHNY, CDR2 SVGAGI (reference sequence).

This clonotype showed up just a few times. This chain's CDR3 is CASRTGRAIAKNIQYF. CDR3 in DNA: TGTGCCAGCAGGACAGGGAGGGCCATAGCCAAAAACATTCAGTACTTC. The chain recombines TRBV28 with TRBJ2-4; D assignment may be TRBD1 or TRBD2 (7 bases each). Germline V gene sequence: CDR1 MDHEN, CDR2 SYDVKM. The CDR3 contains 16 residues. The V and J ends lost 6 bases and 0 bases respectively, with 15 bases between them. Full variable domain (missing parts from reference TRBV28 and TRBJ2-4): DVKVTQSSRYLVKRTGEKVFLECVQDMDHENMFWYRQDPGLGLRLIYFSYDVKMKEKGDIPEGYSVSREKKERFSLILESASTNQTSMYLCASRTGRAIAKNIQYFGAGTRLSVL.

V and J are TRBV12-3 or TRBV12-4 and TRBJ2-6; 10 bases are shared with TRBD1. This CDR3 is 19 amino acids long. V gave up 5 bases and J gave up 2 bases; unmatched junction bases: 12. The CDR3 loop is CASSNFPGTGDTGANVLTF. As DNA, the CDR3 is TGTGCCAGCAGTAACTTTCCCGGGACAGGGGACACTGGGGCCAACGTCCTGACTTTC.

The chain has TRBV27 and TRBJ2-1; either TRBD1 or TRBD2 may fit D (5 bases each). CDR1 MNHEY and CDR2 SMNVEV come from the germline V gene (reference sequence). V was cut by 5 bases and J by 4 bases, with 12 bases left in between. The CDR3 consists of 14 residues. The DNA of the CDR3 is TGTGCCAGCAGTGCTTTCGGGGCATACAATGAGCAGTTCTTC. Translation: CASSAFGAYNEQFF.

CDR3 residues: CSAINYGRADYNEQYF. In nucleotides, the CDR3 is TGCAGTGCTATAAACTACGGGAGGGCCGACTACAATGAGCAGTACTTC. V gene TRBV20-1 combines with J gene TRBJ2-5; TRBD2 aligns across 8 bases. This CDR3 region has 16 residues. Germline V gene sequence: CDR1 DFQATT, CDR2 SNEGSKA (reference sequence). V trimming: 4 bases; J trimming: 11 bases; junction bases outside the gene matches: 21.

The rearrangement joins TRBV5-1 to TRBJ1-2, with TRBD1 as a possible D gene (5 bases). V was pared by 0 bases and J by 8 bases, with 11 bases between. In germline, CDR1 is SGHRS, CDR2 YFSETQ. The CDR3 runs 13 residues. The CDR3 loop reads CASSLEAGKGYTF. Written as DNA, the CDR3 is TGCGCCAGCAGCTTGGAGGCAGGGAAAGGCTACACCTTC. Together with reference TRBV5-1 and TRBJ1-2, the CDR3 gives the full variable domain: KAGVTQTPRYLIKTRGQQVTLSCSPISGHRSVSWYQQTPGQGLQFLFEYFSETQRNKGNFPGRFSGRQFSNSRSEMNVSTLELGDSALYLCASSLEAGKGYTFGSGTRLTVV.

This chain connects TRBV5-1 to TRBJ2-7, with TRBD2 identical over 8 bases. Germline-derived CDR1 and CDR2 are SGHRS and YFSETQ. V shed 3 bases and J 7 bases; nucleotides not matched to a gene: 9. This CDR3 is built from 14 residues. CDR3 coding DNA: TGCGCCAGCAGCTGGGATAGCGGGACGTATGAGCAGTACTTC. This gives the protein CASSWDSGTYEQYF.

In the case of this clonotype: At one end the junction does not follow the germline gene, possibly because of a read error. The chain joins TRBV13 to TRBJ2-3; 9 bases fit TRBD2. Germline loops: CDR1 PRHDT, CDR2 FYEKMQ (reference sequence). The CDR3 has 15 residues. CDR3: CVSSLKRGAADTQYF. The CDR3 DNA reads as TGTGTCAGCAGCTTAAAGCGGGGGGCCGCAGATACGCAGTATTTT.

This clonotype has only a few counts. The chain carries TRBV20-1 and TRBJ2-7, with TRBD2 matching 10 bases. CDR1 and CDR2 (germline): DFQATT, SNEGSKA (reference sequence). This CDR3 has 12 amino acids. The J segment lost 6 bases and the V segment lost 1 base, leaving 0 bases of the junction unmatched. The CDR3 DNA reads as TGCAGTGCTAGAGGACTAGCGGGCGAGCAGTACTTC. This encodes CSARGLAGEQYF.

This clonotype showed up just a few times. In DNA, the CDR3 is TGTGCCAGCAGTTTAATTGCTAGCGGGGGGGATACGCAGTATTTT. Amino acid sequence: CASSLIASGGDTQYF. The J gene is TRBJ2-3, the V gene TRBV12-3 or TRBV12-4, with TRBD2 matching 11 bases. After removal of 2 bases from V and 6 bases from J, the junction contained 4 bases not matched to a gene. The CDR3 runs to 15 residues.

J is TRBJ2-3 and V is TRBV9; TRBD1 matches 7 bases. The CDR3 is 14 amino acids. Germline V CDR1 and CDR2: SGDLS, YYNGEE. V gave up 3 bases and J gave up 4 bases; unmatched junction bases: 5. The CDR3 region is CASSGPDRSDTQYF. The CDR3 DNA is TGTGCCAGCAGCGGACCGGACAGGTCAGATACGCAGTATTTT. Full variable domain (rest looked up from reference TRBV9 and TRBJ2-3): DSGVTQTPKHLITATGQRVTLRCSPRSGDLSVYWYQQSLDQGLQFLIQYYNGEERAKGNILERFSAQQFPDLHSELNLSSLELGDSALYFCASSGPDRSDTQYFGPGTRLTVL.

This clonotype showed up just a few times. Here the CDR3 DNA reads TGTGCCATCAGTGAGCCGACTAGGGCTGACACCGGGGAGCTGTTTTTT. This sequence encodes CAISEPTRADTGELFF. The V call is TRBV10-3, the J call TRBJ2-2; weak D call: TRBD2 (6 bases). Germline CDR1 and CDR2: ENHRY and SYGVKD. The CDR3 runs 16 residues. The germline V and J ends were trimmed by 2 bases and 3 bases, with 13 bases remaining between them.

A few counts support this clonotype. The chain combines TRBV3-1 with TRBJ2-1, with a tentative D call TRBD1 (7 bases). Trimming cost V 1 base and J 9 bases, with 16 bases left between them. The CDR3 contains 15 residues. Looked up from germline, CDR1 is LGHDT and CDR2 is YNNKEL (reference sequence). The CDR3 spells CASSQGRGAIIEQFF. The CDR3 region has the DNA TGTGCCAGCAGCCAAGGCAGGGGGGCCATTATTGAGCAGTTCTTC.

J is TRBJ2-1 and V is TRBV7-2, with D hard to call. The V end lost 5 bases, the J end lost 1 base, and 9 bases lay between the germline ends. This CDR3 is built from 14 residues. CDR1 is SGHTA, CDR2 FQGNSA, per germline. The CDR3 DNA reads as TGTGCCAGCAGCGCTGCGCGTTCCTACAATGAGCAGTTCTTC. Translating it yields CASSAARSYNEQFF.

This clonotype appeared once. The V and J genes are TRBV6-5 and TRBJ2-1; the D call may be TRBD1 or TRBD2 (5 bases each). The CDR3 extends over 16 amino acids. V was pared by 6 bases and J by 2 bases, with 17 bases between. Germline V gene data show CDR1 as MNHEY and CDR2 as SVGAGI. Here the CDR3 reads CASSHRSGHTYNEQFF. In DNA, the CDR3 is TGTGCCAGCAGCCACAGGAGCGGCCATACCTACAATGAGCAGTTCTTC.

This sequence joins TRBV27 and TRBJ2-3; tentative D call: TRBD2 (5 bases). This CDR3 has 14 amino acids. Trimming stripped 4 bases from V and 2 bases from J, with 10 bases between. Germline assignment: CDR1 MNHEY and CDR2 SMNVEV (reference sequence). The CDR3 protein is CASSSKLDTDTQYF. CDR3 nucleotides: TGTGCCAGCAGTTCCAAACTAGACACAGATACGCAGTATTTT.

This clonotype has just a few counts. The V and J genes are TRBV14 and TRBJ2-7; weak D call: TRBD2 (5 bases). The germline CDR1 and CDR2 sequences are SGHDN and FVKESK. V lost 7 bases to trimming and J lost 6 bases, with 13 bases between them. The CDR3 totals 12 residues. Here the CDR3 reads CASMNDYGEQYF. The CDR3 DNA sequence: TGTGCCAGCATGAACGACTACGGCGAGCAGTACTTC.

The sample holds a few counts of this clonotype. The genes are TRBV6-6 and TRBJ2-5; 14 nucleotides agree with TRBD2. This CDR3 has 16 amino acids. Per the germline V gene, CDR1 is MNHNY and CDR2 is SVGAGI (reference sequence). After removal of 6 bases from V and 5 bases from J, the junction contained 8 bases not matched to a gene. This CDR3 reads CASRPTSGGATETQYF. CDR3 bases: TGTGCCAGCAGACCGACTAGCGGGGGGGCTACTGAGACCCAGTACTTC.

This CDR3 is CASSQDQGVGETQYF. The CDR3, as DNA: TGTGCCAGCAGCCAAGATCAGGGGGTAGGTGAGACCCAGTACTTC. This sequence joins TRBV3-1 and TRBJ2-5, with TRBD1 matching 7 bases. The junction had 6 bases not matched to a gene; V was cut back by 0 bases and J by 5 bases. Germline-derived CDR1 and CDR2 are LGHDT and YNNKEL (reference sequence). CDR3 length equals 15 residues.

As concerns this clonotype: A much larger clone differs from this one at a single base, so this may be a read error. This chain connects TRBV10-3 to TRBJ2-5; D unclear. CDR1 is ENHRY, CDR2 SYGVKD, per germline. The length of the CDR3 is 11 residues. The CDR3 loop is CAISEQEPQYF. In DNA, the CDR3 is TGTGCCATCAGTGAGCAAGAGCCCCAGTACTTC.